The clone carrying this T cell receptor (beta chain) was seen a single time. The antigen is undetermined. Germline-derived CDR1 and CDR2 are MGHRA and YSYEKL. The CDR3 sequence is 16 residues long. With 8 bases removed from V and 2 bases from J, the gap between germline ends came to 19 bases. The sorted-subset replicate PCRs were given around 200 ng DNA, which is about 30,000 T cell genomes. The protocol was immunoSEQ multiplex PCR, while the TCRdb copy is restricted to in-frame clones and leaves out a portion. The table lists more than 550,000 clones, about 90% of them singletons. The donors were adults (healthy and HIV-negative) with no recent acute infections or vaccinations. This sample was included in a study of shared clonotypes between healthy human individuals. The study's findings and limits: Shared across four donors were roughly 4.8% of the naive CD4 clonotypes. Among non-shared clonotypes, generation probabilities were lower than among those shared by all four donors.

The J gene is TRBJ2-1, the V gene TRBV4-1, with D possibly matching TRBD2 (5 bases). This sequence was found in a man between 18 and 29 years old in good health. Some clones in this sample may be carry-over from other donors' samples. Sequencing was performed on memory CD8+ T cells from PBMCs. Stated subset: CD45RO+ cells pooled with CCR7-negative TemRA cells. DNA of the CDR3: TGCGCCAGCCAAATTACGGAGCGGAAGACCTACAATGAGCAGTTCTTC. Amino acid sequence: CASQITERKTYNEQFF.